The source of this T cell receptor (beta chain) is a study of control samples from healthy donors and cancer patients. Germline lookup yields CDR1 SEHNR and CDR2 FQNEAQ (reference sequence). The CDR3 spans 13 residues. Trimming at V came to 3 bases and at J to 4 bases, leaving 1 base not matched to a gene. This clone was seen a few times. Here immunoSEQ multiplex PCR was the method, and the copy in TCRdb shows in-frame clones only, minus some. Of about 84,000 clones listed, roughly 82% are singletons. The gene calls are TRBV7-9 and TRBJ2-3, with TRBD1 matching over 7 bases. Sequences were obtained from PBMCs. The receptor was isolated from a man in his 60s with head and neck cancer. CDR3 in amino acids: CASSFQGADTQYF. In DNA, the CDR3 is TGTGCCAGCAGCTTCCAGGGGGCAGATACGCAGTATTTT. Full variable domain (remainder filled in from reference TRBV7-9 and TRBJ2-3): DTGVSQNPRHKITKRGQNVTFRCDPISEHNRLYWYRQTLGQGPEFLTYFQNEAQLEKSRLLSDRFSAERPKGSFSTLEIQRTEQGDSAMYLCASSFQGADTQYFGPGTRLTVL.